This entry is about one T cell receptor (beta chain). The sample holds other DNA sequences that translate to the same CDR3. Germline assignment: CDR1 LNHDA and CDR2 SQIVND (reference sequence). This CDR3 contains 14 residues. V trimming: 5 bases; J trimming: 3 bases; junction bases outside the gene matches: 6. The entry originates in a study of cytomegalovirus exposure and HLA in healthy donors. The PCR employed 60 Vbeta primers together with 13 Jbeta primers. Profiling relied on immunoSEQ multiplex PCR, and the TCRdb table lists in-frame clones only, not all of them. The sample carries about 140,000 clones, 60% to 80% recorded once. Donors were ostensibly healthy at sampling, although undocumented immune exposures were probable.

This receptor was obtained from a young man in good health and CMV-seronegative. Sequencing was carried out using PBMCs. This sequence joins TRBV19 and TRBJ1-1; 7 bases are a match to TRBD1. The DNA of the CDR3 is TGTGCCAGTAGTCCCAGGGGGAGACACACTGAAGCTTTCTTT. It is translated as CASSPRGRHTEAFF.